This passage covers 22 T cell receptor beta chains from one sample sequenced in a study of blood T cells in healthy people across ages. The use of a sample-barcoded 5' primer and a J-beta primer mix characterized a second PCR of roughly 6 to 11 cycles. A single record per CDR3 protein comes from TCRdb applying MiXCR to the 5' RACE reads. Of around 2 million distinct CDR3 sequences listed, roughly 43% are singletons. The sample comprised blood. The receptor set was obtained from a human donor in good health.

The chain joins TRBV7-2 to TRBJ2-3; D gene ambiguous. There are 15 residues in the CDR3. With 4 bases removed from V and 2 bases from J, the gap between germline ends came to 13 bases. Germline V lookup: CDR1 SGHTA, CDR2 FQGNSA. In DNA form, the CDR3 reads TGTGCCAGCAGCTATATCAATTCTATCACAGATACGCAGTATTTT. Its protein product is CASSYINSITDTQYF.

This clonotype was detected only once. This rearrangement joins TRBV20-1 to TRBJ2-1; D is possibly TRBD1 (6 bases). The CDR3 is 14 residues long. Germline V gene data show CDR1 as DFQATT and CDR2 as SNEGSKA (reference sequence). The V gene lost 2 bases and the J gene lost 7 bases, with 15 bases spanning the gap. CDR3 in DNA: TGCAGTGCTAGACAATACCGAGGGGGAAATGAGCAGTTCTTC. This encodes CSARQYRGGNEQFF.

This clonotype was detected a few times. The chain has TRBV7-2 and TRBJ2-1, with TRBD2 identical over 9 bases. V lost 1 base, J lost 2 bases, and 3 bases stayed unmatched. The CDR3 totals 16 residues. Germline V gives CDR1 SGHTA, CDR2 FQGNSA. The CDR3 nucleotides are TGTGCCAGCAGCTTAGTGGCGGGGGGGGCCTACAATGAGCAGTTCTTC. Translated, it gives CASSLVAGGAYNEQFF.

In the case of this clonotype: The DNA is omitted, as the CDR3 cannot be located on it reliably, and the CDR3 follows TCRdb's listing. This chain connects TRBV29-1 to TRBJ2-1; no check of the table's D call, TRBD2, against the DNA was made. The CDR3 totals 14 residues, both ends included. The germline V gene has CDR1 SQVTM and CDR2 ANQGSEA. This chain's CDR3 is CSVGGGSGNNERFF.

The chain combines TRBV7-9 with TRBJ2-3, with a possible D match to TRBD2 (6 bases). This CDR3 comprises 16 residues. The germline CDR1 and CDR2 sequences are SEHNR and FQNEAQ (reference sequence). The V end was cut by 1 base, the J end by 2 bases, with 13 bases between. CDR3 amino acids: CASSLGLADNTDTQYF. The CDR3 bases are TGTGCCAGCAGCTTAGGCTTAGCGGACAACACAGATACGCAGTATTTT.

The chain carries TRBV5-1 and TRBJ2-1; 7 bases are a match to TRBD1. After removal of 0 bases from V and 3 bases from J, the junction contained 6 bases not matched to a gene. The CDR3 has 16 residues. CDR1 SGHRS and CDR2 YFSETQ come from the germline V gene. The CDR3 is CASSLGDRTNYNEQFF. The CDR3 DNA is TGCGCCAGCAGCTTGGGGGACAGAACTAACTACAATGAGCAGTTCTTC.

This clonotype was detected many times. The CDR3 is CSARDLRVGYEQYF. The CDR3 DNA reads TGCAGTGCTAGAGATCTAAGGGTGGGCTACGAGCAGTACTTC. This chain uses TRBV20-1 with TRBJ2-7; D is unresolved. Per the germline V gene, CDR1 is DFQATT and CDR2 is SNEGSKA (reference sequence). V lost 0 bases and J lost 3, with 12 bases in between. The CDR3 has 14 amino acids.

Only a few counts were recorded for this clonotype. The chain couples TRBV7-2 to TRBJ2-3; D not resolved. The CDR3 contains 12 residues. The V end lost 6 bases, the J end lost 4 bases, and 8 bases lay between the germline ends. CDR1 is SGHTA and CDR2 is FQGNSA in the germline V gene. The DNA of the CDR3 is TGTGCCAGCAGGGGGATTGCAGATACGCAGTATTTT. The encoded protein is CASRGIADTQYF.

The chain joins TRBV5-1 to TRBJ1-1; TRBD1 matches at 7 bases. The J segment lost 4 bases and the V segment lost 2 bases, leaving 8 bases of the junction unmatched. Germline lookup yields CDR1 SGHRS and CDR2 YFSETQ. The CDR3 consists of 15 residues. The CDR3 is CASSFATGKGTEAFF. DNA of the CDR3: TGCGCCAGCAGCTTCGCGACAGGGAAGGGCACTGAAGCTTTCTTT.

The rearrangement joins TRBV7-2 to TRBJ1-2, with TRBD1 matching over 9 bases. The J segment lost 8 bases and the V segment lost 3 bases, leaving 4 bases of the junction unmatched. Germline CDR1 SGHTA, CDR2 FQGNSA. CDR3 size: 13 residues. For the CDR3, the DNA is TGTGCCAGCAGCTTTGGGACAGGGCGAGGCTACACCTTC. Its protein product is CASSFGTGRGYTF.

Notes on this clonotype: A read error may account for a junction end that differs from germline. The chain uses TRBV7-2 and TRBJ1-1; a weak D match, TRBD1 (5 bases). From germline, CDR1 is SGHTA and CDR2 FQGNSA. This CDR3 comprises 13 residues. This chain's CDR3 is CAGSGRQGTEAFF. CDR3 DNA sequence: TGTGCCGGCAGCGGGCGGCAGGGAACTGAAGCTTTCTTT.

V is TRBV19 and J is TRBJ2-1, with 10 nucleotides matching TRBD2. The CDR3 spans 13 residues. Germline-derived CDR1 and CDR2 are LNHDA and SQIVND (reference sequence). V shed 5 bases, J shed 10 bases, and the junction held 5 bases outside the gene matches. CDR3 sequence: CASSPTGLAEQFF. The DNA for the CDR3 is TGTGCCAGTAGTCCAACGGGACTAGCGGAGCAGTTCTTC.

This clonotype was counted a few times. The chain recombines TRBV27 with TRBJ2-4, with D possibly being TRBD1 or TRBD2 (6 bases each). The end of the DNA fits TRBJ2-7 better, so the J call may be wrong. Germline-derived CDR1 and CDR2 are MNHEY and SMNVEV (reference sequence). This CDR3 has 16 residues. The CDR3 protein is CASISLGGVRGNEQYF. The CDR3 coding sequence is TGTGCCAGCATATCCCTCGGAGGGGTCAGGGGTAACGAGCAGTACTTC.

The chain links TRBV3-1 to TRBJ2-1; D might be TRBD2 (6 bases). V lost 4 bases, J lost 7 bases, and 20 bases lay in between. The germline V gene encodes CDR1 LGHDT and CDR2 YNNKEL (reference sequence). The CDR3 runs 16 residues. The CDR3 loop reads CASSPEGLAYSNEQFF. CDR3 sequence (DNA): TGTGCCAGCAGCCCGGAGGGGCTAGCATATAGTAATGAGCAGTTCTTC.

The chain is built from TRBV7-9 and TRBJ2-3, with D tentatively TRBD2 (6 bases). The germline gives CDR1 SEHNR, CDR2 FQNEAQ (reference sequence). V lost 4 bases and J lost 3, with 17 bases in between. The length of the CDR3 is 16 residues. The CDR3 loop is CASSSLGPEGTDTQYF. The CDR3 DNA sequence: TGTGCCAGCAGCTCCTTGGGACCGGAGGGGACAGATACGCAGTATTTT.

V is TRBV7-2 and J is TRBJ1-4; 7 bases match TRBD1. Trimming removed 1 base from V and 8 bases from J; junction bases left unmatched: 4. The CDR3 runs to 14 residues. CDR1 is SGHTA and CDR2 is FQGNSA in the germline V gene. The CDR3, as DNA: TGTGCCAGCAGCTTAGTAGGGGGCGACGAAAAACTGTTTTTT. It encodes CASSLVGGDEKLFF.

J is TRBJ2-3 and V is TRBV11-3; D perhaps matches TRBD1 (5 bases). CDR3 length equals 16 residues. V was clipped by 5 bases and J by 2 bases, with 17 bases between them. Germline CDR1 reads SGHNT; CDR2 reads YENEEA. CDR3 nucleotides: TGTGCCAGCAGCGCCAGTGGATGGGGCTTCACAGATACGCAGTATTTT. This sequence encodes CASSASGWGFTDTQYF.

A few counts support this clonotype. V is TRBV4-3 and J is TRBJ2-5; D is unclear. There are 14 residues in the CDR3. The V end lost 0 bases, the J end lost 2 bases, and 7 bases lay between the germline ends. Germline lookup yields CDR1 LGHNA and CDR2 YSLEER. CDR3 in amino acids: CASSQDGLQETQYF. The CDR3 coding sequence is TGCGCCAGCAGCCAAGACGGGTTACAAGAGACCCAGTACTTC.

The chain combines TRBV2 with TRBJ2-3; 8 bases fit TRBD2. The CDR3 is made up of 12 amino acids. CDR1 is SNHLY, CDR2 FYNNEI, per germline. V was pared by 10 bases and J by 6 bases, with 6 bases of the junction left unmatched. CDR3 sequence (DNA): TGTGCCATAATACTAGCGGCGGATACGCAGTATTTT. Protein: CAIILAADTQYF.

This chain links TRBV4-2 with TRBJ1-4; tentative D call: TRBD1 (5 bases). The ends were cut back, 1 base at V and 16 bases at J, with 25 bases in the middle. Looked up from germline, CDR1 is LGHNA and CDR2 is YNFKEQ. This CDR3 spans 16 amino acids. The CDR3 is CASSQVADNLMGERFF. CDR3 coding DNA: TGTGCCAGCAGCCAAGTGGCTGACAACCTCATGGGGGAACGGTTTTTT.

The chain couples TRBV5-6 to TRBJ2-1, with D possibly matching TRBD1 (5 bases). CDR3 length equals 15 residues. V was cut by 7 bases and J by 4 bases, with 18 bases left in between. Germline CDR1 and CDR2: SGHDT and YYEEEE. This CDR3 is CASGNPSGSYNEQFF. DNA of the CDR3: TGTGCCAGCGGCAACCCGTCAGGGTCATACAATGAGCAGTTCTTC.

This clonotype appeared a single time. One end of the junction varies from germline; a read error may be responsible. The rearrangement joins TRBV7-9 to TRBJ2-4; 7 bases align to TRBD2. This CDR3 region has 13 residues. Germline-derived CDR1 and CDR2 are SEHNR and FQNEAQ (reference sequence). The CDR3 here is CAGSPREENIQYF. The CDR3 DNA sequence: TGTGCCGGCAGCCCCCGGGAGGAGAACATTCAGTACTTC.